This is a list of T cell receptor beta chains from one sample in a study of blood T cell repertoires in COVID-19. Sequencing used immunoSEQ multiplex PCR; TCRdb keeps in-frame clones, though not all of them. Among about 250,000 clones, roughly 89% were seen once, and the ten largest hold 2% to 2.5%. Sequenced: peripheral blood. The receptors were sampled from a woman aged 60-75 years with COVID-19, enrolled during active disease. Both conserved end residues are part of each CDR3. The D gene is left open where the match is weak. Size values are once, few and many counts, or a class for expanded clones, and some rows have none.

D: NA
size: NA
V: TRBV10-3
J: TRBJ1-2
DNA: TGTGCCATCAGTGATTTCAGCTATGGCTACACCTTC
CDR3: CAISDFSYGYTF

D: TRBD1
size: NA
V: TRBV18
J: TRBJ2-2
DNA: TGTGCCAGCTCACCCACCCCGGGACAGGGGGCCGGGGAGCTGTTTTTT
CDR3: CASSPTPGQGAGELFF

D: NA
size: NA
V: TRBV15
J: TRBJ1-6
DNA: TGTGCCACCACGGGACATTATAATTCACCCCTCCACTTT
CDR3: CATTGHYNSPLHF

D: NA
size: NA
V: TRBV7-8
J: TRBJ2-3
DNA: TGTGCCAGCAGCTTAGATCCGTCAGGGGACTATTCAGATACGCAGTATTTT
CDR3: CASSLDPSGDYSDTQYF

D: NA
size: many
V: TRBV7-2
J: TRBJ2-1
DNA: TGTGCCAGCAGCTTAGACGGTTATACCAGCGGGTCGTTCTTC
CDR3: CASSLDGYTSGSFF

D: TRBD1
size: NA
V: TRBV19
J: TRBJ1-2
DNA: TGTGCCAGTAGTATAGCAGGGGGCTATGGCTACACCTTC
CDR3: CASSIAGGYGYTF

D: NA
size: NA
V: TRBV19
J: TRBJ1-4
DNA: TGTGCCAGTAGTAGTAGGAGGGAGCCGGGGAAACTGTTTTTT
CDR3: CASSSRREPGKLFF

D: NA
size: NA
V: TRBV2
J: TRBJ1-2
DNA: TGTGCCAGCATCCTAAATGGCTACACCTTC
CDR3: CASILNGYTF

D: NA
size: NA
V: TRBV6-5
J: TRBJ1-5
DNA: TGTGCCAGCAACGGACTGGGCGCCAATCAGCCCCAGCATTTT
CDR3: CASNGLGANQPQHF

D: NA
size: NA
V: TRBV19
J: TRBJ1-2
DNA: TGTGCCAGTACCCCACGCAGGGGATATGGGTATGGCTACACCTTC
CDR3: CASTPRRGYGYGYTF

D: NA
size: NA
V: TRBV11-1
J: TRBJ1-1
DNA: TGTGCCAGCAGCTTAGACAGGAACACTGAAGCTTTCTTT
CDR3: CASSLDRNTEAFF

D: NA
size: NA
V: TRBV6-5
J: TRBJ1-1
DNA: TGTGCCAGCAGCTGGGGGCAGTTTAGCACTGAAGCTTTCTTT
CDR3: CASSWGQFSTEAFF

D: NA
size: NA
V: TRBV7-6
J: TRBJ1-3
DNA: TGTGCCAGCAGCTTAGGACAGAAGAGAAACACCATATATTTT
CDR3: CASSLGQKRNTIYF

D: NA
size: once
V: TRBV6-1
J: TRBJ1-2
DNA: TGTGCCAGCAGTGAAAGCGGCTATGGCTACACCTTC
CDR3: CASSESGYGYTF

D: NA
size: once
V: TRBV27
J: TRBJ2-7
DNA: TGTGCCACTATGGGACAAGCCTACGAGCAGTACTTC
CDR3: CATMGQAYEQYF

D: NA
size: few
V: TRBV5-6
J: TRBJ2-5
DNA: TGTGCCAGCTTTGTTGGGGGACTCCAAGAGACCCAGTACTTC
CDR3: CASFVGGLQETQYF

D: TRBD2
size: once
V: TRBV5-4
J: TRBJ2-1
DNA: TGTGCCAGCAGCTTCAGCGGGGGCACCTACAATGAGCAGTTCTTC
CDR3: CASSFSGGTYNEQFF

D: TRBD1
size: NA
V: TRBV11-2
J: TRBJ2-2
DNA: TGTGCCAGCAGCTCGCCGGGACAGGGGTACACCGGGGAGCTGTTTTTT
CDR3: CASSSPGQGYTGELFF

D: NA
size: few
V: TRBV7-3
J: TRBJ2-2
DNA: TGTGCCAGCAGCGTCCAAGCGGAAACCGGGGAGCTGTTTTTT
CDR3: CASSVQAETGELFF

D: NA
size: few
V: TRBV18
J: TRBJ1-6
DNA: TGTGCCAGCTCACCTGAGACAGAAAATTCACCCCTCCACTTT
CDR3: CASSPETENSPLHF

D: TRBD1
size: NA
V: TRBV7-9
J: TRBJ1-4
DNA: TGTGCCAGCAGCTCAGGGACAGCAGGCAGTGAAAAACTGTTTTTT
CDR3: CASSSGTAGSEKLFF

D: NA
size: NA
V: TRBV6-1
J: TRBJ2-5
DNA: TGTGCCAGCAGTGACAGTGCCAGACAAGAGACCCAGTACTTC
CDR3: CASSDSARQETQYF

D: TRBD1
size: NA
V: TRBV4-1
J: TRBJ2-3
DNA: TGCGCCAGCAGCCAAGAAGGGGGCAGGCCTAGCACAGATACGCAGTATTTT
CDR3: CASSQEGGRPSTDTQYF

D: TRBD2
size: NA
V: TRBV29-1
J: TRBJ2-7
DNA: TGCAGCGTTGGCGGGGGTAACGAGCAGTACTTC
CDR3: CSVGGGNEQYF

D: NA
size: NA
V: TRBV13
J: TRBJ1-2
DNA: TGTGCCAGCAGCCAAAGGGGGGGAGACTATGGCTACACCTTC
CDR3: CASSQRGGDYGYTF

D: TRBD2
size: NA
V: TRBV10-3
J: TRBJ2-2
DNA: TGTGCCATCAGTGAGTCGAGTCTAGCGGGGAACACCGGGGAGCTGTTTTTT
CDR3: CAISESSLAGNTGELFF

D: NA
size: NA
V: TRBV5-1
J: TRBJ2-7
DNA: TGCGCCAGCAGCTTGCGGACAGCCTACGAGCAGTACTTC
CDR3: CASSLRTAYEQYF

D: NA
size: NA
V: TRBV6-2/TRBV6-3
J: TRBJ2-4
DNA: TGTGCCAGCAGTTATCGTGGGGGCGTTAAAGTGGGCGACATTCAGTACTTC
CDR3: CASSYRGGVKVGDIQYF

D: TRBD1
size: NA
V: TRBV7-2
J: TRBJ2-4
DNA: TGTGCCAGCAGCTTAGCTGGGACAGGGGGCGCGGACATTCAGTACTTC
CDR3: CASSLAGTGGADIQYF

D: TRBD1
size: NA
V: TRBV7-2
J: TRBJ1-6
DNA: TGTGCCAGCAGCCCCGGGGCTGGACAGGCAAATTCACCCCTCCACTTT
CDR3: CASSPGAGQANSPLHF

D: NA
size: NA
V: TRBV30
J: TRBJ1-2
DNA: TGTGCCTGGAGTGCCGCAGGTTGGGGCTACACTTTC
CDR3: CAWSAAGWGYTF

D: NA
size: NA
V: TRBV3-1/TRBV3-2
J: TRBJ1-3
DNA: TGTGCCAGCAGCCTAGCGAACGGTGGAAACACCATATATTTT
CDR3: CASSLANGGNTIYF

D: NA
size: NA
V: TRBV20-1
J: TRBJ2-5
DNA: TGCAGTGTCAGGTCCCAAGAGACCCAGTACTTC
CDR3: CSVRSQETQYF

D: NA
size: NA
V: TRBV4-2
J: TRBJ2-5
DNA: TGTGCCAGCAGCCAACGGTCAGGAAACCAAGAGACCCAGTACTTC
CDR3: CASSQRSGNQETQYF

D: NA
size: NA
V: TRBV9
J: TRBJ2-6
DNA: TGTGCCAGCAGCGCCGGGGTTGGGGCCAACGTCCTGACTTTC
CDR3: CASSAGVGANVLTF

D: NA
size: NA
V: TRBV4-3
J: TRBJ1-1
DNA: TGCGCCAGCAGCCAAGATGAAGGACAGAACACTGAAGCTTTCTTT
CDR3: CASSQDEGQNTEAFF

D: TRBD1
size: NA
V: TRBV19
J: TRBJ1-5
DNA: TGTGCCAGTAGTATACGGTCGGGGCAGGGGGATCAGCCCCAGCATTTT
CDR3: CASSIRSGQGDQPQHF

D: TRBD1
size: NA
V: TRBV4-1
J: TRBJ1-1
DNA: TGCGCCAGCAGCCTAGGGACAGCGAACACTGAAGCTTTCTTT
CDR3: CASSLGTANTEAFF

D: NA
size: NA
V: TRBV6-2/TRBV6-3
J: TRBJ1-2
DNA: TGTGCCAGCAGCCAGACGCGAGGAGGCTACACCTTC
CDR3: CASSQTRGGYTF

D: NA
size: NA
V: TRBV11-3
J: TRBJ2-3
DNA: TGTGCCAGCAGCTTAGAGTGGGGGGGCACAGATACGCAGTATTTT
CDR3: CASSLEWGGTDTQYF

D: NA
size: few
V: TRBV19
J: TRBJ1-5
DNA: TGTGCCAGTAGTTTTATCCCGGGTCCCATAAATCAGCCCCAGCATTTT
CDR3: CASSFIPGPINQPQHF

D: NA
size: NA
V: TRBV29-1
J: TRBJ2-5
DNA: TGCAGCGTTGATGCGGTTACCGTCGGGGTGACCCAGTACTTC
CDR3: CSVDAVTVGVTQYF

D: NA
size: NA
V: TRBV7-9
J: TRBJ2-1
DNA: TGTGCCAGCAGGTTAGAGCTCTTTGAGCAGTTCTTC
CDR3: CASRLELFEQFF

D: NA
size: once
V: TRBV5-1
J: TRBJ1-6
DNA: TGCGCCAGTCAGGGGAGTGATTCACCCCTCCACTTT
CDR3: CASQGSDSPLHF

D: NA
size: NA
V: TRBV6-5
J: TRBJ1-3
DNA: TGTGCCAGCAGTTACTCAAGGGGGGGAGATGGAAACACCATATATTTT
CDR3: CASSYSRGGDGNTIYF

D: NA
size: NA
V: TRBV19
J: TRBJ1-5
DNA: TGTGCCAGTAGTATACTTACCGGGGGATCCAATCAGCCCCAGCATTTT
CDR3: CASSILTGGSNQPQHF

D: NA
size: few
V: TRBV5-4
J: TRBJ1-2
DNA: TGTGCCAGCAGCCCGGACCCCAACAGGGTTGCGGGCTACACCTTC
CDR3: CASSPDPNRVAGYTF

D: TRBD1
size: once
V: TRBV20-1
J: TRBJ1-2
DNA: TGCAGTGCTAGTCTCGGGACAGGGGGCCGGGGTGGCTACACCTTC
CDR3: CSASLGTGGRGGYTF

D: TRBD1
size: NA
V: TRBV27
J: TRBJ1-6
DNA: TGTGCCAGCAGTACATCTAGACTAGGACAGGGTGGAAGCTCACCCCTCCACTTT
CDR3: CASSTSRLGQGGSSPLHF

D: NA
size: NA
V: TRBV6-2/TRBV6-3
J: TRBJ2-7
DNA: TGTGCCAGCAGCGGCGGAACCTACGAGCAGTACTTC
CDR3: CASSGGTYEQYF